The T cell receptor beta chain described here comes from a study of blood T cells in healthy people across ages. General study results and limits: The study lacked donor CMV status, which possibly confounded expanded clonotype changes.

The V and J ends lost 1 base and 10 bases respectively, with 20 bases between them. This CDR3 is 16 amino acids long. Germline CDR1 reads LGHDT; CDR2 reads YNNKEL (reference sequence). Next came a second PCR, run for roughly 6 to 11 cycles, which used a sample-barcoded 5' primer along with a J-beta primer mix. TCRdb analysed the 5' RACE reads with MiXCR anew, one entry per CDR3 protein. This table has roughly 500,000 distinct CDR3 sequences, 27% appearing once. This clonotype has more than one count but fewer than ten. Antigen specificity is unknown. This chain uses TRBV3-1 with TRBJ2-1; possible D gene TRBD2, 6 bases. This receptor was obtained from a woman between 65 and 79 years old in good health. Sequencing input: blood. The CDR3 reads CASSQVPSVVSSEQFF. As DNA, the CDR3 is TGTGCCAGCAGCCAAGTACCTAGCGTCGTATCTAGCGAGCAGTTCTTC.